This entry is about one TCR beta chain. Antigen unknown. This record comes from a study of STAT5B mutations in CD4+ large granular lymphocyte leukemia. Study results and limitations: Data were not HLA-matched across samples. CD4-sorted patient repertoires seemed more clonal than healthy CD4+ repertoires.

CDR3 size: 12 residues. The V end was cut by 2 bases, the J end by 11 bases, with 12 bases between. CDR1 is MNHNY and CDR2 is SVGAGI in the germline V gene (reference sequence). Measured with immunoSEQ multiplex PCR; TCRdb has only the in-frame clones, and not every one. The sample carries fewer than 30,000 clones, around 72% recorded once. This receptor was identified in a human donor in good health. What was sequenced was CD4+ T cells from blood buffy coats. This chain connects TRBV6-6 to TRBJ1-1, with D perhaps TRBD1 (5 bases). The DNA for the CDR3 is TGTGCCAGCAGTTACCGGGAGGGACGGGCTTTCTTT. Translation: CASSYREGRAFF.